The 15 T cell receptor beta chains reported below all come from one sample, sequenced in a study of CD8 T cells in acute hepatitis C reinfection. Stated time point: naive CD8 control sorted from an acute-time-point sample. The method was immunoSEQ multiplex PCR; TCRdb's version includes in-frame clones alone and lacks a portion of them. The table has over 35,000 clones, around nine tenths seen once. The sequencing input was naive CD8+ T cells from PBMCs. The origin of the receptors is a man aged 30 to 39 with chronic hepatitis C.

In nucleotides, the CDR3 is TGTGCCAGCAGCGTAGGAGTTTCGTACGAGCAGTACTTC. This gives the protein CASSVGVSYEQYF. The chain is built from TRBV9 and TRBJ2-7; no clear D gene. The V end lost 0 bases, the J end lost 4 bases, and 8 bases lay between the germline ends. Germline CDR1 is SGDLS and CDR2 is YYNGEE. The CDR3 has 13 amino acids.

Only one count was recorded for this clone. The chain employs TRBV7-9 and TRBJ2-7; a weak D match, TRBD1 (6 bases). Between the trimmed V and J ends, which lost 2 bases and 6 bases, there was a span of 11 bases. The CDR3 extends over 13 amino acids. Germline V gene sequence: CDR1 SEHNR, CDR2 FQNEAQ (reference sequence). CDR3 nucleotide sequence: TGTGCCAGCAGCTTAACAGGGACGGTCGAGCAGTACTTC. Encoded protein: CASSLTGTVEQYF.

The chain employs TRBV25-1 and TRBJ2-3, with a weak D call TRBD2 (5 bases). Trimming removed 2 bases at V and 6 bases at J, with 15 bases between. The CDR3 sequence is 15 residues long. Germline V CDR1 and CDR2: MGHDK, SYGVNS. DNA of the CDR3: TGTGCCAGCAGTGAAAAGGTACGGGAAATGGATACGCAGTATTTT. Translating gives CASSEKVREMDTQYF.

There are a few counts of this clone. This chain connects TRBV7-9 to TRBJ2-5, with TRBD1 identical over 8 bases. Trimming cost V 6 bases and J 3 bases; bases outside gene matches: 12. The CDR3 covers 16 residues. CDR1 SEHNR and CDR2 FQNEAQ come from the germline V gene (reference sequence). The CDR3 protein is CASSDNGQGGKETQYF. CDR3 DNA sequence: TGTGCCAGCAGTGACAACGGACAGGGTGGAAAAGAGACCCAGTACTTC.

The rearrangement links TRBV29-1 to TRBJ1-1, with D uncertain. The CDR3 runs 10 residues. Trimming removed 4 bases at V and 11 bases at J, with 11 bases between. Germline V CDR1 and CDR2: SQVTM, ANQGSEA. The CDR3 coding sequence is TGCAGCGTTGTGGTTCTGTGGGCTTTCTTT. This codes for CSVVVLWAFF.

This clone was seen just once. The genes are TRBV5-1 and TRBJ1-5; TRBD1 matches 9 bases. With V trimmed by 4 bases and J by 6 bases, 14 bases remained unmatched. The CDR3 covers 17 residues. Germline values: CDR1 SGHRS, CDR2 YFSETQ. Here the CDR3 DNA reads TGCGCCAGCAGCCCCGCCAGACTGGACAGGGGACGTCAGCCCCAGCATTTT. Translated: CASSPARLDRGRQPQHF.

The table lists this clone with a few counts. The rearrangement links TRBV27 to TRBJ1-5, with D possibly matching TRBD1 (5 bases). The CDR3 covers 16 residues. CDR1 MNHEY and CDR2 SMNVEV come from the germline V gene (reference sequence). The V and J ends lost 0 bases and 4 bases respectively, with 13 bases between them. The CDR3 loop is CASSLSLRTLNQPQHF. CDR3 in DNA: TGTGCCAGCAGTTTATCGCTCAGGACATTGAATCAGCCCCAGCATTTT.

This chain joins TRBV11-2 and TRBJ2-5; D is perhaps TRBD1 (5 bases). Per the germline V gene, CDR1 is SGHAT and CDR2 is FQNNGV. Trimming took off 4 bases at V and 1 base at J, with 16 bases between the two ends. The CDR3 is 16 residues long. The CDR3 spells CASSSPSRDRQETQYF. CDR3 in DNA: TGTGCCAGCAGCTCCCCCAGCAGGGATCGCCAAGAGACCCAGTACTTC.

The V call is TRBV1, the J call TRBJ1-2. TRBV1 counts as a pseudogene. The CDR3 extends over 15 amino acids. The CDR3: CTSSVVVRKTYGYTF. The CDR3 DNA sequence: TGCACCAGCAGTGTGGTTGTGCGAAAGACCTATGGCTACACCTTC.

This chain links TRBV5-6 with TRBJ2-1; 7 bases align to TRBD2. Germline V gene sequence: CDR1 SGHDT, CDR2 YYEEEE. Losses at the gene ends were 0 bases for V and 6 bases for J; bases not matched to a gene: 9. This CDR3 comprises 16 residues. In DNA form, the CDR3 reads TGTGCCAGCAGCTTGGCCTCGTACGGGGGGTTCAATGAGCAGTTCTTC. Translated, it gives CASSLASYGGFNEQFF.

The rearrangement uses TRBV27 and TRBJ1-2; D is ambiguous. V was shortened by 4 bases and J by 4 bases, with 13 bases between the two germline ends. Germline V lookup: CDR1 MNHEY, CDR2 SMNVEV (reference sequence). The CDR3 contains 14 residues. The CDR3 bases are TGTGCCAGCAGTTCTCGCGGAGGTAGCTATGGCTACACCTTC. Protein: CASSSRGGSYGYTF.

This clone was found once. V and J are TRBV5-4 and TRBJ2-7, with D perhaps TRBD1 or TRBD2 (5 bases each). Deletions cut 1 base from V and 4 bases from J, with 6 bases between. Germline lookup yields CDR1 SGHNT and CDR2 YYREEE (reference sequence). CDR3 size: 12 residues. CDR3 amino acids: CASSLWGYEQYF. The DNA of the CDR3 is TGTGCCAGCAGCTTGTGGGGGTACGAGCAGTACTTC.

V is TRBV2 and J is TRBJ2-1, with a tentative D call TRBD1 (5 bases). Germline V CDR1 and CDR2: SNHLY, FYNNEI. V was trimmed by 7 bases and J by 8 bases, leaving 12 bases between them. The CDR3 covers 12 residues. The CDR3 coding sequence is TGTGCCAGCACAGTAGGGGTATATGAGCAGTTCTTC. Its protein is CASTVGVYEQFF. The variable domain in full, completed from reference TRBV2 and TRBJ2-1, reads EPEVTQTPSHQVTQMGQEVILRCVPISNHLYFYWYRQILGQKVEFLVSFYNNEISEKSEIFDDQFSVERPDGSNFTLKIRSTKLEDSAMYFCASTVGVYEQFFGPGTRLTVL.

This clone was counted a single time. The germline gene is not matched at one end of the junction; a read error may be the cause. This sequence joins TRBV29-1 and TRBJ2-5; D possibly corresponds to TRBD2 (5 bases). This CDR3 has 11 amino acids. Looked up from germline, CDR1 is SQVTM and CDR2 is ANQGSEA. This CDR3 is CSVEVLAELHF. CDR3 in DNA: TGCAGCGTTGAGGTGCTAGCCGAACTACACTTC.

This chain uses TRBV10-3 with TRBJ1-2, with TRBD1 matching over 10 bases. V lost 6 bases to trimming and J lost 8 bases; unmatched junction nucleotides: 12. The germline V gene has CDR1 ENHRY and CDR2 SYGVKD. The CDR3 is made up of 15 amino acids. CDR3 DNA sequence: TGTGCCATCAGAGGACAGGGGGAGGATTTATTCGGCTACACCTTC. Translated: CAIRGQGEDLFGYTF.